This T cell receptor (beta chain) was identified in a study of T cell responses to AZD1222 COVID-19 vaccine. Germline values: CDR1 SEHNR, CDR2 FQNEAQ (reference sequence). The CDR3 covers 16 residues. After removal of 3 bases from V and 4 bases from J, the junction contained 10 bases not matched to a gene. A note on this clone: Its target is unknown.

Study conclusions and caveats: Targeting of unmutated variant regions was reportedly seen in nearly half of spike-specific TCRs.

Sequenced by immunoSEQ multiplex PCR; TCRdb stores in-frame clones only, minus some. The sample contains approximately 200,000 clones, 75% to 90% of which appear only once. The source material was peripheral blood, sampled on day 0 of MenACWY control vaccination. The receptor's source is an adult in good health. The genes are TRBV7-9 and TRBJ2-3, with 7 bases that match TRBD2. The CDR3 protein is CASSLFRGSAADTQYF. The CDR3 DNA is TGTGCCAGCAGCTTGTTCCGCGGGAGTGCGGCAGATACGCAGTATTTT.